This is a list of T cell receptor beta chains from one sample in a study of CD8+CD57+ T cells in acquired aplastic anemia. TCRdb reanalysed the reads using MiXCR and keeps one entry per CDR3 protein. The top ten clones hold more than 3.5% of a sample with some 410,000 distinct CDR3 sequences, under 80% of them seen once. The sample taken for sequencing was sorted CD4+, CD8+, or CD8+CD57+ T cells (not recorded which) from PBMCs. The receptors derive from a human donor in good health, serving as a control. Each CDR3 is given with its conserved first and last residue. Each record gives: CDR3 DNA, CDR3 protein, D gene, V gene, J gene, clone size. The D gene is left open where the match is weak. Only part of the rows carry a size: once, few, many, or a class if the clone is expanded.

CDR3nt: TGTGCCAGCAGCCAAAAAAGGGGGACAGGGGCGGTCACTGAAGCTTTCTTT; CDR3aa: CASSQKRGTGAVTEAFF; d_gene: TRBD1; v_gene: TRBV14; j_gene: TRBJ1-1; abundance: many
CDR3nt: .; CDR3aa: CSARGTAYCCYTF; d_gene: .; v_gene: TRBV20-1; j_gene: TRBJ1-2; abundance: .
CDR3nt: TGTGCCAGCACCCTGCGGAGGGGGGCAGATACGCAGTATTTT; CDR3aa: CASTLRRGADTQYF; d_gene: .; v_gene: TRBV7-9; j_gene: TRBJ2-3; abundance: .
CDR3nt: TGTGCCAGCAGTGGGCGGTCCTATAATTCACCCCTCCACTTT; CDR3aa: CASSGRSYNSPLHF; d_gene: .; v_gene: TRBV6-5; j_gene: TRBJ1-6; abundance: few
CDR3nt: TGTGCCACCAGCAAAGGAAGCTCCTATAATTCACCCCTCCACTTT; CDR3aa: CATSKGSSYNSPLHF; d_gene: .; v_gene: TRBV15; j_gene: TRBJ1-6; abundance: many
CDR3nt: TGTGCCAGCAGCTTAGTAATGGCTCAAGATACCCACACCTTC; CDR3aa: CASSLVMAQDTHTF; d_gene: .; v_gene: TRBV7-2; j_gene: TRBJ1-2; abundance: .
CDR3nt: TGTGCCAGCACCGTGGAAGGGGGCTCCTATAATTCACCCCTCCACTTT; CDR3aa: CASTVEGGSYNSPLHF; d_gene: .; v_gene: TRBV12-3/TRBV12-4; j_gene: TRBJ1-6; abundance: .
CDR3nt: TGTGCCAGCAGTTTACGGGGGCCCTACTACGAGCAGTACTTC; CDR3aa: CASSLRGPYYEQYF; d_gene: .; v_gene: TRBV25-1; j_gene: TRBJ2-7; abundance: few
CDR3nt: TGTGCCAGCAGTACGACAGGGGAAGGTACGCAGTATTTT; CDR3aa: CASSTTGEGTQYF; d_gene: TRBD1; v_gene: TRBV12-3/TRBV12-4; j_gene: TRBJ2-3; abundance: many
CDR3nt: TGTGCCATCAGTGACGGAGGCGGGCAGCCCCAGCATTTT; CDR3aa: CAISDGGGQPQHF; d_gene: .; v_gene: TRBV10-3; j_gene: TRBJ1-5; abundance: .
CDR3nt: TGCAGTGCTACCCGCCCTCAGGGTGGTACTGAAGCTTTCTTT; CDR3aa: CSATRPQGGTEAFF; d_gene: .; v_gene: TRBV20-1; j_gene: TRBJ1-1; abundance: .
CDR3nt: TGTGCCATCACTTCCCCGGGACTCCAGGGCTTACGGGAGCTGTTTTTT; CDR3aa: CAITSPGLQGLRELFF; d_gene: .; v_gene: TRBV10-3; j_gene: TRBJ2-2; abundance: .
CDR3nt: TGCGCCAGCAGCTCAGGACTAGCCGAGGGGTTTGGCTACACCTTC; CDR3aa: CASSSGLAEGFGYTF; d_gene: .; v_gene: TRBV5-1; j_gene: TRBJ1-2; abundance: once
CDR3nt: TGTGCTAGTGGCCTTAGCGGCGCCACCGGGGAGACCCAGTACTTC; CDR3aa: CASGLSGATGETQYF; d_gene: .; v_gene: TRBV12-5; j_gene: TRBJ2-5; abundance: .
CDR3nt: TGTGCCAGCAGCTCTAATGGGTACGAGCAGTACTTC; CDR3aa: CASSSNGYEQYF; d_gene: .; v_gene: TRBV7-2; j_gene: TRBJ2-7; abundance: many
CDR3nt: TGTGCCAGCAGCTTAGGCGGGGGGCAAAAGTACCAGCTTCTAGCTAACTATGGCTACACCTTC; CDR3aa: CASSLGGGQKYQLLANYGYTF; d_gene: .; v_gene: TRBV9; j_gene: TRBJ1-2; abundance: .
CDR3nt: TGTGCCAGCAGCCCCCCCCCTCCCGGACAGGGGGCAGATACGCAGTATTTT; CDR3aa: CASSPPPPGQGADTQYF; d_gene: TRBD1; v_gene: TRBV7-6; j_gene: TRBJ2-3; abundance: many
CDR3nt: TGTGCCAGCAGCAGAACTTATAACTACGAGCAGTACTTC; CDR3aa: CASSRTYNYEQYF; d_gene: .; v_gene: TRBV6-5; j_gene: TRBJ2-7; abundance: many